This T cell receptor beta chain was observed in a study of blood T cell repertoires in COVID-19. The data were produced by immunoSEQ multiplex PCR, yet TCRdb's version contains in-frame clones alone and is incomplete. The table records 150,000 to 200,000 clones, 65% to 85% of them present only once. The CDR3 runs 17 residues. Germline loops: CDR1 SGDLS, CDR2 YYNGEE. Trimming at V came to 0 bases and at J to 4 bases, leaving 12 bases not matched to a gene. The sequenced material came from PBMCs or T cells enriched from blood (not recorded which). The chain is built from TRBV9 and TRBJ2-5; 7 bases agree with TRBD2. This receptor was obtained from a man aged 70 or older who had been exposed to COVID-19. The CDR3 DNA sequence: TGTGCCAGCAGCGTAGGTACCGGGGCTAGCGGAGGAGAGACCCAGTACTTC. As protein: CASSVGTGASGGETQYF.